The sequence of this TCR beta chain was determined in a study of OX40 agonist ivuxolimab in advanced cancers. Study in general: Ivuxolimab, an agonist antibody against OX40 (CD134), was given to patients. The dose-escalation cohort was around 83% male, with a mean age of around 60 years, ranging about 23 to 90.

TCRdb's copy holds only in-frame clones and misses some; the assay was immunoSEQ multiplex PCR. The profile shows 95,000 or so clones, 92% of them singletons. Deletions cut 8 bases from V and 5 bases from J, with 15 bases between. CDR3 length: 13 residues. CDR1 ENHRY and CDR2 SYGVKD come from the germline V gene. The chain couples TRBV10-3 to TRBJ1-2; no reliable D call. Sequenced here: CD4+ or CD8+ T cells sorted from blood, sampled in a trial of the OX40 agonist ivuxolimab. The receptor comes from an adult with an advanced solid tumor such as melanoma, head and neck, liver or kidney cancer. This chain's CDR3 is CAIQRQIQYGYTF. The CDR3 DNA follows: TGTGCCATCCAGCGGCAGATCCAATATGGCTACACCTTC.